This is a list of T cell receptor beta chains from one sample in a study of T cell repertoires in cytomegalovirus infection. MiXCR was run by TCRdb on the reads, yielding one entry per CDR3 protein. The data show more than 650,000 distinct CDR3 sequences, with 35% seen just once and about 2.8% held by the top ten. Sample: PBMCs. Receptor source: a human donor in good health (CMV status not recorded). Some clones in this sample may be carry-over from other donors' samples. The conserved cysteine and the conserved F or W are not part of the CDR3 here. Only part of the rows carry a size: once, few, many, or a class if the clone is expanded.

few	TRBJ1-1	TRBV10-3	AISAERDTEAF
.	TRBJ2-4	TRBV7-8	ASSFSGTGVKNIQY
few	TRBJ2-1	TRBV20-1	SARDPRRGSYNEQF
many	TRBJ2-2	TRBV11-2	ASSRDPGGGELF
.	TRBJ1-5	TRBV24-1	ATSEANQPQH
.	TRBJ2-1	TRBV9	ASSVASGIGSNEQF
.	TRBJ1-5	TRBV2	ATETGNQPQH
.	TRBJ2-1	TRBV7-9	ASIETGGRIHDQF
.	TRBJ2-7	TRBV11-2	ASSSGLGTEQY
.	TRBJ2-7	TRBV7-8	ASSLQGSNYEQY
many	TRBJ1-1	TRBV12-3/TRBV12-4	ASSLTGGDTEAF
.	TRBJ2-1	TRBV11-2	ASSFIPGGSGIYNEQF
few	TRBJ1-2	TRBV10-2	ASTLGGIHGYT
.	TRBJ2-3	TRBV11-3	ASSKTGTDTQY
.	TRBJ2-3	TRBV6-5	ASSYLTTGGPDTQY
.	TRBJ2-2	TRBV7-2	ASSLGPSGELF
once	TRBJ1-6	TRBV5-3	ASSPPGTGGSLRSPLH
.	TRBJ2-3	TRBV12-3/TRBV12-4	ASSTKGTGRSPDTQY
.	TRBJ1-4	TRBV6-6	ASSSTAQRGEKLF
few	TRBJ2-1	TRBV19	ASSTQTPGTGVNEQF
few	TRBJ2-2	TRBV6-6	ASSYMLQGAAGELF
many	TRBJ1-6	TRBV7-9	ASSSLTEYNSPLH
.	TRBJ1-5	TRBV2	ASSSTWGGQPQH
many	TRBJ2-7	TRBV7-2	ASSFRSGEGSYEQY
.	TRBJ1-5	TRBV28	ASSFEQGVNQPQH
.	TRBJ1-1	TRBV29-1	AFPGVPEAF